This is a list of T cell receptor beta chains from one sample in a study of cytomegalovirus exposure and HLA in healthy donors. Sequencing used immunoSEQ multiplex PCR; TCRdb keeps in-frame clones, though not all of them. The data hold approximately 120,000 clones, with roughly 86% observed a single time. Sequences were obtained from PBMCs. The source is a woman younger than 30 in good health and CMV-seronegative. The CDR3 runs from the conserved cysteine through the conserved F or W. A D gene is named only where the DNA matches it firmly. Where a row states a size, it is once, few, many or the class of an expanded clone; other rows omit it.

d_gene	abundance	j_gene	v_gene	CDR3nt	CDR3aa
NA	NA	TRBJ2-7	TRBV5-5	TGTGCCAGCAGCCAACCAAATCGACTCGCCTACGAGCAGTACTTC	CASSQPNRLAYEQYF
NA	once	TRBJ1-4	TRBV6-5	TGTGCCAGCAGCCCGGGGGGGAACACTAATGAAAAACTGTTTTTT	CASSPGGNTNEKLFF
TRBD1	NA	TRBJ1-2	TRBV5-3	TGTGCCAGAAGCCTGGACAGGGGAGACCCTAACTATGGCTACACCTTC	CARSLDRGDPNYGYTF
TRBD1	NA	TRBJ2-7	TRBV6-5	TGTGCCAGCAGTTACCCGGGACAGGGGGCCTACGAGCAGTACTTC	CASSYPGQGAYEQYF
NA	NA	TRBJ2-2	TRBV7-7	TGTGCCAGCAGCTCCGCAGTTTTCACCGGGGAGCTGTTTTTT	CASSSAVFTGELFF
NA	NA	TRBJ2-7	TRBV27	TGTGCCAGCAGTTTAAGCGCGGCGGGTAACGAGCAGTACTTC	CASSLSAAGNEQYF
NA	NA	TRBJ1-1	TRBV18	TGTGCCAGCTCACCAAGGGGAACCGTGAACACTGAAGCTTTCTTT	CASSPRGTVNTEAFF
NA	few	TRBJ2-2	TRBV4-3	TGCGCCAGCAGCCAAGGTGGCGGGGCAAACACCGGGGAGCTGTTTTTT	CASSQGGGANTGELFF
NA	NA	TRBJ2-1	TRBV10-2	TGCGCCAGCAGTGTTTTTAGCTCCTACAATGAGCAGTTCTTC	CASSVFSSYNEQFF
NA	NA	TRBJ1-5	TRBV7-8	TGTGCCAGCAGCTTAAAGGGAGGGGCCCAGCATTTT	CASSLKGGAQHF
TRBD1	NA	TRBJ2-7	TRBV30	TGTGCCTGCCGGGACAGAAAAAACTACGAGCAGTACTTC	CACRDRKNYEQYF
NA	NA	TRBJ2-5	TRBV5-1	TGCGCCAGCAGCTTGATGGCACCGATAACCCAAGAGACCCAGTACTTC	CASSLMAPITQETQYF
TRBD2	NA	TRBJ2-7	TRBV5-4	TGTGCCAGCAGGGCGGGAGGATCGGTCTACGAGCAGTACTTC	CASRAGGSVYEQYF
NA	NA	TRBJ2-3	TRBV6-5	TGTGCCAGCAGTTACTCGAGTGAGACTGGAGATACGCAGTATTTT	CASSYSSETGDTQYF
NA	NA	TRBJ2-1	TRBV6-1	TGTGCCAGCAGTGATCACAGTCGCTACAATGAGCAGTTCTTC	CASSDHSRYNEQFF
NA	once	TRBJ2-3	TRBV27	TGTGCCAGCAGTATAAGACAGACCCCATTGAGCACAGATACGCAGTATTTT	CASSIRQTPLSTDTQYF
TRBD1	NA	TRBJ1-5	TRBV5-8	TGTGCCAGCAGCTTGATCCAGGGGGCGGGTAATAGCAATCAGCCCCAGCATTTT	CASSLIQGAGNSNQPQHF
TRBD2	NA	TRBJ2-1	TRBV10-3	TGTGCCATCAGTGAATTGGACGGGACTACGGATGAGCAGTTCTTC	CAISELDGTTDEQFF
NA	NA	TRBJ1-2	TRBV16	TGTGCCAGCAGCCAAACAAACAGGGTCAACTATGGCTACACCTTC	CASSQTNRVNYGYTF
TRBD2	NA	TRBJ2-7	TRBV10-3	TGTGCCATCAGTGGGGGTCTAGCGGGAGCTGTGAGCGAGCAGTACTTC	CAISGGLAGAVSEQYF
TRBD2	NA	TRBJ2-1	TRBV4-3	TGCGCCAGCAGCCAAGATGAAAGCCTACTAGCGGGAGGGCCGCATGAGCAGTTCTTC	CASSQDESLLAGGPHEQFF
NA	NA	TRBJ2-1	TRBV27	TGTGCCAGCAGTGAAGCGGTGATATTCTTCAATGAGCAGTTCTTC	CASSEAVIFFNEQFF
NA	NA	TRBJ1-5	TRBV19	TGTGCCAGTAGTAGGCAGGGTTCGGTAAGCAATCAGCCCCAGCATTTT	CASSRQGSVSNQPQHF
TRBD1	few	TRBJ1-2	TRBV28	TGTGCCAGCAGGGGGGCCAGGACAGGGTTATCGGATGGCTACACCTTC	CASRGARTGLSDGYTF
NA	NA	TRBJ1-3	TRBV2	TGTGCCAGCATCCCGGGAAGCTCTGGAAACACCATATATTTT	CASIPGSSGNTIYF
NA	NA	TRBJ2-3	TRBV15	TGTGCCACCAGCAGAGAGAACAGGGCTACAGATACGCAGTATTTT	CATSRENRATDTQYF
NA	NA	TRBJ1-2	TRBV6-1	TGTGCCAGCAGTGAAGGGGGGGGACGGAGGAACGGCTACACCTTC	CASSEGGGRRNGYTF